This T cell receptor beta chain came from a study of beta chain features in type 1 diabetes. Reverse transcription of all isolated RNA meant that expressed TCRB transcripts were sequenced. TCRdb keeps only in-frame clones here, not all; method: immunoSEQ multiplex PCR. Of about 220,000 clones in the sample, approximately 11% were seen once. This clone was recorded a few times. Its antigen is undetermined. Findings and limits, study-wide: Diminished insertions and augmented deletions at VDJ junctions characterized type 1 diabetes patients.

This CDR3 has 10 residues. V lost 4 bases and J lost 6, with 5 bases in between. CDR1 and CDR2 from the germline V gene are SQVTM and ANQGSEA. About 100 mL of blood, on average, came from one heparinised draw per donor. Based on CD45RO/CCR7/CD25/CD127/CD95/CD27, CD4+ regulatory, stem cell-like memory, naive and central memory cells were sorted. Sorting gave populations that all exceeded 98% purity. The TCR sequence derives from a man aged 18 to 29 in good health. The chain combines TRBV29-1 with TRBJ2-3; D unresolved. Sample: central memory CD4+ T cells from blood. This CDR3 is CSVVVDTQYF. CDR3 nucleotides: TGCAGCGTTGTAGTGGATACGCAGTATTTT.